This T cell receptor beta chain was captured by sequencing in a study of blood T cell repertoires in COVID-19. The CDR3 is 14 residues long. CDR1 is LNHDA, CDR2 SQIVND, per germline (reference sequence). V was clipped by 7 bases and J by 1 base, with 11 bases between them. This clone came up a few times. Researchers sorted participants into cohorts using their self-reported clinical history. Original methodology: Amplification from reference gene primers served as the basis for estimated nucleated cell counts. Some clones are missing from TCRdb's copy, which holds only in-frame ones; the method was immunoSEQ multiplex PCR. V, J and clone size were drawn from that table, and D and trimming were deduced from the DNA. The sample shows 250,000 to 400,000 clones, roughly 90% of them seen only once.

The TCR comes from a man aged 55 to 70 who had recovered from COVID-19. The chain is built from TRBV19 and TRBJ1-5; possibly TRBD1 for D (6 bases). Sequencing was done on a sample of PBMCs or T cells enriched from blood (not recorded which). CDR3 amino acids: CASTWGGSNQPQHF. The DNA for the CDR3 is TGTGCCAGTACATGGGGGGGCAGCAATCAGCCCCAGCATTTT.